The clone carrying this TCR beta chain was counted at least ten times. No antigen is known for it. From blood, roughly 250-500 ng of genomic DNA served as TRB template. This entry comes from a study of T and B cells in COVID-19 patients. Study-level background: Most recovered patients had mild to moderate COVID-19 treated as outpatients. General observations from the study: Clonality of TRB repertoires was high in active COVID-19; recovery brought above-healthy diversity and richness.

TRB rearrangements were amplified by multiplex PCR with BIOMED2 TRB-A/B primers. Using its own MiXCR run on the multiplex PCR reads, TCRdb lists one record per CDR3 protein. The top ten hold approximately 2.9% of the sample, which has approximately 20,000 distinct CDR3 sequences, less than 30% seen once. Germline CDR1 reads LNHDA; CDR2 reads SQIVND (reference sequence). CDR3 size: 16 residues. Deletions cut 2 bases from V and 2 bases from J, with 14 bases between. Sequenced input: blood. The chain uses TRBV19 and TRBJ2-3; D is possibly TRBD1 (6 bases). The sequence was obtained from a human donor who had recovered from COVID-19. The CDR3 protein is CASSIFRDTATDTQYF. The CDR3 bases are TGTGCCAGTAGTATATTCCGGGACACAGCCACAGATACGCAGTATTTT.